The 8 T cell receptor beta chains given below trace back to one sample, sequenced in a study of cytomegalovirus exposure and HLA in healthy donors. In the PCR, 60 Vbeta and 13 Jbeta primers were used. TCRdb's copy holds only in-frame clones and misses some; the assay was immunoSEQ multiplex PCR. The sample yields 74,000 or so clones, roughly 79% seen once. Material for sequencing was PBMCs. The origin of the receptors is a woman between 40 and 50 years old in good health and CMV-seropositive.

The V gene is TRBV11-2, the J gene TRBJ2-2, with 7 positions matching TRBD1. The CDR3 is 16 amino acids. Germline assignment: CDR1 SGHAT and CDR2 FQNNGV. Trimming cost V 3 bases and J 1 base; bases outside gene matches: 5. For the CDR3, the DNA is TGTGCCAGCAGCTTCACCGGACAGGAGAACACCGGGGAGCTGTTTTTT. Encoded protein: CASSFTGQENTGELFF.

The CDR3 spells CSVEPGGSYEQYF. DNA for the CDR3: TGCAGCGTTGAGCCAGGCGGGAGCTACGAGCAGTACTTC. This chain links TRBV29-1 with TRBJ2-7, with 7 positions matching TRBD2. V lost 3 bases and J lost 3; bases outside the gene matches: 5. The germline V gene encodes CDR1 SQVTM and CDR2 ANQGSEA. The CDR3 has 13 residues.

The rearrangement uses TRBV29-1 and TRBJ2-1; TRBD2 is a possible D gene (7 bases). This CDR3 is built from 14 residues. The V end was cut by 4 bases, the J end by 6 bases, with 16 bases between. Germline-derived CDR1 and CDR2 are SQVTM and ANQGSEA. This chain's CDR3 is CSVGGGTLRNEQFF. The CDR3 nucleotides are TGCAGCGTTGGGGGAGGGACACTCCGCAATGAGCAGTTCTTC.

CDR3 sequence reads: CASSSQLAGVGEQYF. Here the CDR3 DNA reads TGTGCCAGCAGCTCCCAACTAGCGGGAGTCGGCGAGCAGTACTTC. The rearrangement links TRBV7-2 to TRBJ2-7; TRBD2 matches 11 bases. The CDR3 has 15 residues. J was trimmed by 6 bases and V by 4 bases; bases with no gene match: 8. From germline, CDR1 is SGHTA and CDR2 FQGNSA.

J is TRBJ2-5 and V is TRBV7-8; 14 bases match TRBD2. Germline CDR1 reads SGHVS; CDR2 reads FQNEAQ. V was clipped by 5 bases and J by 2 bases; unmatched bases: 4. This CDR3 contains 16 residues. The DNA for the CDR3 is TGTGCCAGCAGCCTCCGGACTAGCGGGAGGCAAGAGACCCAGTACTTC. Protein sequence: CASSLRTSGRQETQYF.

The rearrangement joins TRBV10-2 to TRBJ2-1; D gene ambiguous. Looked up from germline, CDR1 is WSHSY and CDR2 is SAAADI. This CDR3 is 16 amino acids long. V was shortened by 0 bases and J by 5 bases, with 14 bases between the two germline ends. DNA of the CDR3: TGCGCCAGCAGTGAGTCCTGGTCTAGACGCCACAATGAGCAGTTCTTC. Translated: CASSESWSRRHNEQFF.

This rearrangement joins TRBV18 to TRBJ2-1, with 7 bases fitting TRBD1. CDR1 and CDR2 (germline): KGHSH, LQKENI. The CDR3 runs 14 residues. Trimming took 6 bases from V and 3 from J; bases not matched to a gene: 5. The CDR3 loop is CASSGQDNYNEQFF. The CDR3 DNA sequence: TGTGCCAGCTCTGGACAGGATAACTACAATGAGCAGTTCTTC.

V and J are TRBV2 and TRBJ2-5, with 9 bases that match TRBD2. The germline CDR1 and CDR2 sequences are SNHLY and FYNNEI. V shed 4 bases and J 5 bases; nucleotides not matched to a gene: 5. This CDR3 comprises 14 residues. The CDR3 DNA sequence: TGTGCCAGCAGTGTACTAGCGGGTAGCGAGACCCAGTACTTC. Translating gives CASSVLAGSETQYF.